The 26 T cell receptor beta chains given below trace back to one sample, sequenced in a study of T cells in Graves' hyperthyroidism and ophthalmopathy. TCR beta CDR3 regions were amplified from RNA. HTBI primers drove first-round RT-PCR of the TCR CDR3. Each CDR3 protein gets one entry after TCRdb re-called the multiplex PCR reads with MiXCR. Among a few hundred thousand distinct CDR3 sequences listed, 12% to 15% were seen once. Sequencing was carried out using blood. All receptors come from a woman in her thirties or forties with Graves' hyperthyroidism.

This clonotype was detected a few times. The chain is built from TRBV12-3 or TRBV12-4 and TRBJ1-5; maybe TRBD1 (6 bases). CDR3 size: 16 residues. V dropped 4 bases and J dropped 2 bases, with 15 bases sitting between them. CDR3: CASSSRGPGGNQPQHF. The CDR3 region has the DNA TGTGCCAGCAGTTCCCGGGGCCCAGGGGGCAATCAGCCCCAGCATTTT.

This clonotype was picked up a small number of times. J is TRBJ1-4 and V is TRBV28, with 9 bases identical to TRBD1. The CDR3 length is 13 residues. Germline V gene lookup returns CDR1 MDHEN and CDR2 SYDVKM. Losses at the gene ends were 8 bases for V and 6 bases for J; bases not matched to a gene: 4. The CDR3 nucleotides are TGTGCCAGCGGACGGACAGGGGATGAAAAACTGTTTTTT. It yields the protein CASGRTGDEKLFF.

The CDR3 loop is CSARSGQGEGRTNTDTQYF. CDR3 in DNA: TGCAGTGCTAGATCTGGTCAGGGAGAGGGGCGGACAAACACAGATACGCAGTATTTT. The V call is TRBV20-1, the J call TRBJ2-3; either TRBD1 or TRBD2 may fit D (5 bases each). Trimming removed 2 bases at V and 2 bases at J, with 26 bases between. CDR1 DFQATT and CDR2 SNEGSKA come from the germline V gene (reference sequence). The CDR3 spans 19 residues.

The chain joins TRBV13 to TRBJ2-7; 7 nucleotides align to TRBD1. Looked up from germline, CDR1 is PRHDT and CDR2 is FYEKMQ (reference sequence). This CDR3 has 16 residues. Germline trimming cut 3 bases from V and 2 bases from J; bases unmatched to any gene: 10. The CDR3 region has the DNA TGTGCCAGCAGCTTGGGGACCGGGACAGAAGCCTACGAGCAGTACTTC. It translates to CASSLGTGTEAYEQYF.

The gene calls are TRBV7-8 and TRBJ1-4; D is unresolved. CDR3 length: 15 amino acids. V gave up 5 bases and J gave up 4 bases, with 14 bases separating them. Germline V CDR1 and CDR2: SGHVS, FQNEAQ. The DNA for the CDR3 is TGTGCCAGCAGCCCCTCCGGGTCGTATAATGAAAAACTGTTTTTT. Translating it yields CASSPSGSYNEKLFF.

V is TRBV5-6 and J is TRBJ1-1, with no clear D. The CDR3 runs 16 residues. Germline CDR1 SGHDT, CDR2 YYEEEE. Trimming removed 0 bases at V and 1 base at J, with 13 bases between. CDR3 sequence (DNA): TGTGCCAGCAGCTTGGTATCTAGGGAGACGAACACTGAAGCTTTCTTT. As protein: CASSLVSRETNTEAFF.

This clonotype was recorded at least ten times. CDR3 in amino acids: CASSFRGQPQHF. The CDR3 DNA reads as TGTGCCAGCAGTTTTCGGGGTCAGCCCCAGCATTTT. The chain couples TRBV27 to TRBJ1-5; D gene ambiguous. Trimming cost V 3 bases and J 6 bases, with 6 bases left between them. CDR3 length equals 12 residues. From germline, CDR1 is MNHEY and CDR2 SMNVEV (reference sequence).

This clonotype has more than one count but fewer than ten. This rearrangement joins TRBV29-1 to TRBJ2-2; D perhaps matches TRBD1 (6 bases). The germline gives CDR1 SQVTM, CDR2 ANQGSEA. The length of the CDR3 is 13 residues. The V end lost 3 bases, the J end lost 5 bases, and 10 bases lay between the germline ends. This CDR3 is CSVDRGGTGELFF. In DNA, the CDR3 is TGCAGCGTTGACAGGGGCGGAACCGGGGAGCTGTTTTTT.

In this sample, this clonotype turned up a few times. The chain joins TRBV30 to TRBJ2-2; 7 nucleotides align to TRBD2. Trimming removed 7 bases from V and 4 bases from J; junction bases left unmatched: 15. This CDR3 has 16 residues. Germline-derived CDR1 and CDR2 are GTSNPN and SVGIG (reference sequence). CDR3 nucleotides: TGTGCCTCCACGGAGATCGCGGGAGTCGGCACCGGGGAGCTGTTTTTT. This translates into CASTEIAGVGTGELFF.

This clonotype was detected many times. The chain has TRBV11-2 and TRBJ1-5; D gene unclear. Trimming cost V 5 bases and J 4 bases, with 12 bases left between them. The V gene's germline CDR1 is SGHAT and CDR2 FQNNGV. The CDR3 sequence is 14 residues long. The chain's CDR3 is CASSEGNRNQPQHF. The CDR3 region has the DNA TGTGCCAGCAGCGAAGGGAATAGGAATCAGCCCCAGCATTTT.

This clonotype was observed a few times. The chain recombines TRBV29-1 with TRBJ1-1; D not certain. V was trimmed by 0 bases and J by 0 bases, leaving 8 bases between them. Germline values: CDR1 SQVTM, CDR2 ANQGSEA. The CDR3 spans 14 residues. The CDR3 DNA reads TGCAGCGTTGAAGATTCGATCGTGAACACTGAAGCTTTCTTT. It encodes CSVEDSIVNTEAFF.

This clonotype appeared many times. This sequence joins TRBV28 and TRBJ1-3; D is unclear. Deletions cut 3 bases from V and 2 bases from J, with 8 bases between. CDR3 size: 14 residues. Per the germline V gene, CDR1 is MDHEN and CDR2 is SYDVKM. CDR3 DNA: TGTGCCAGCAGTTTCGGCAGTCCTGGAAACACCATATATTTT. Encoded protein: CASSFGSPGNTIYF.

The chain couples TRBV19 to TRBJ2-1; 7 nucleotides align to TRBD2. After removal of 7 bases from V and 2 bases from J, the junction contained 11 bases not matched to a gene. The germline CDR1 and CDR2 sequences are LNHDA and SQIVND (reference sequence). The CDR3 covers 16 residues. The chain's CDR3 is CASNAGVPEAYNEQFF. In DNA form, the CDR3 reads TGTGCCAGTAACGCGGGAGTTCCCGAAGCCTACAATGAGCAGTTCTTC.

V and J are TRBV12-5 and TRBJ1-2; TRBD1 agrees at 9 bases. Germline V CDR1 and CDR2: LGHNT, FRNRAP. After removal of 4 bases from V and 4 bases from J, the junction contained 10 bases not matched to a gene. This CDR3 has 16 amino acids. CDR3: CASGSPGTGRLYGYTF. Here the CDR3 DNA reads TGTGCTAGTGGTTCCCCCGGGACAGGGCGGCTCTATGGCTACACCTTC.

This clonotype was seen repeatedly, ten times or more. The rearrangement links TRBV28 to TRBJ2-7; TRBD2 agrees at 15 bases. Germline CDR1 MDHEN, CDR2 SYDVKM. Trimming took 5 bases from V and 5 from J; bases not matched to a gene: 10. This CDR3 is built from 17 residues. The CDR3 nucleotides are TGTGCCAGCAGTACCTTGGGACTAGCGGGAGGTCTCCACGAGCAGTACTTC. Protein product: CASSTLGLAGGLHEQYF. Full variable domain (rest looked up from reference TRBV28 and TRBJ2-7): DVKVTQSSRYLVKRTGEKVFLECVQDMDHENMFWYRQDPGLGLRLIYFSYDVKMKEKGDIPEGYSVSREKKERFSLILESASTNQTSMYLCASSTLGLAGGLHEQYFGPGTRLTVT.

The CDR3 reads CASSWGPGTGELFF. As DNA, the CDR3 is TGTGCCAGCAGCTGGGGCCCGGGCACCGGGGAGCTGTTTTTT. J is TRBJ2-2 and V is TRBV5-8; possible D gene TRBD1, 5 bases. V lost 3 bases, J lost 4 bases, and 10 bases lay in between. The CDR3 sequence is 14 residues long. Germline CDR1 SGHTS, CDR2 YDEGEE.

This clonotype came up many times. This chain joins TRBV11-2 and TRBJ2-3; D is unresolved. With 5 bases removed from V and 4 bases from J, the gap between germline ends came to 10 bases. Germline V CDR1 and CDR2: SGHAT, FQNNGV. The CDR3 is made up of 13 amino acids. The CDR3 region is CASSPPGPDTQYF. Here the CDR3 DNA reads TGTGCCAGCAGCCCTCCGGGCCCAGATACGCAGTATTTT.

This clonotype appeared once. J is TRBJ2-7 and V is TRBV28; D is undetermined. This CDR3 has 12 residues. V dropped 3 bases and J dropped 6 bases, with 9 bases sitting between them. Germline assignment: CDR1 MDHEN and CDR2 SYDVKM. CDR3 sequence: CASSFYVGEQYF. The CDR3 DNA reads TGTGCCAGCAGTTTCTACGTAGGCGAGCAGTACTTC. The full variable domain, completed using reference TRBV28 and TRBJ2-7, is DVKVTQSSRYLVKRTGEKVFLECVQDMDHENMFWYRQDPGLGLRLIYFSYDVKMKEKGDIPEGYSVSREKKERFSLILESASTNQTSMYLCASSFYVGEQYFGPGTRLTVT.

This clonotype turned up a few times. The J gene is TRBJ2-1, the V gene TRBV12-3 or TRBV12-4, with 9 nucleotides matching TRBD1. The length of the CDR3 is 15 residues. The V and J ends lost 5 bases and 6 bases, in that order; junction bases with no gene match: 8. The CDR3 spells CASSTGTGYGNEQFF. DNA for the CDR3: TGTGCCAGCAGTACCGGGACAGGGTATGGCAATGAGCAGTTCTTC.

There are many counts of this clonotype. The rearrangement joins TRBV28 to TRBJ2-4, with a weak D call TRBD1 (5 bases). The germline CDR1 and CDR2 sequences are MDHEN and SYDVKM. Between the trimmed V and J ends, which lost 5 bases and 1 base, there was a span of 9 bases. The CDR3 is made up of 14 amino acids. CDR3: CASSPGYAKNIQYF. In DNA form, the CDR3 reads TGTGCCAGCAGTCCAGGGTACGCCAAAAACATTCAGTACTTC.

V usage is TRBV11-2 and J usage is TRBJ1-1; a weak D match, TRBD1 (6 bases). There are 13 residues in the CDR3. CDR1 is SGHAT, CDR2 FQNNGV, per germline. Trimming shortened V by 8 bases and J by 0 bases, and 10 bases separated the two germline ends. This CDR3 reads CASERTVNTEAFF. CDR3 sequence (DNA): TGTGCCAGCGAAAGGACAGTGAACACTGAAGCTTTCTTT.

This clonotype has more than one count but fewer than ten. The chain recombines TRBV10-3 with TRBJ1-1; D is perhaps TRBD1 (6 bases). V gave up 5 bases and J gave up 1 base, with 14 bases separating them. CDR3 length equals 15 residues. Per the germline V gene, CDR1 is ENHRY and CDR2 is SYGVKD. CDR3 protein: CAISYTGYENTEAFF. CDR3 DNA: TGTGCCATCAGTTACACAGGGTATGAGAACACTGAAGCTTTCTTT.

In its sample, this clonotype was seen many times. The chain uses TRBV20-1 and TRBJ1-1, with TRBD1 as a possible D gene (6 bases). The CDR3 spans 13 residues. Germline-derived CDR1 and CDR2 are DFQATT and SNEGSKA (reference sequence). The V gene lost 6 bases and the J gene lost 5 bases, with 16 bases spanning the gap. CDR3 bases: TGCAGTGCGTCAACAGGGTCTTGGACTGAAGCTTTCTTT. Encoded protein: CSASTGSWTEAFF.

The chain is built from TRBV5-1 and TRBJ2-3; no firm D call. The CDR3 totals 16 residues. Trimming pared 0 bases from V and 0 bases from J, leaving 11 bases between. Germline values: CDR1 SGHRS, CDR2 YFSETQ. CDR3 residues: CASSLDPTTSTDTQYF. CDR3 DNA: TGCGCCAGCAGCTTGGATCCAACAACTAGCACAGATACGCAGTATTTT.

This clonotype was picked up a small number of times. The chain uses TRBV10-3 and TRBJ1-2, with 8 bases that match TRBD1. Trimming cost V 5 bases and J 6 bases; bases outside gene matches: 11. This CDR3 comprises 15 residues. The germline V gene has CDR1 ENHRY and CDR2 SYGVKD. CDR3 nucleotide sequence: TGTGCCATCAGTATATCGGGGCAGGGGGCGCATGGCTACACCTTC. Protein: CAISISGQGAHGYTF.

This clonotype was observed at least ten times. The CDR3: CASSLLAGADEQYF. The CDR3 coding sequence is TGTGCCAGCAGTTTACTAGCGGGAGCCGACGAGCAGTACTTC. The chain carries TRBV12-3 or TRBV12-4 and TRBJ2-7, with 10 bases matching TRBD2. The ends lost 2 bases at V and 5 bases at J; junction bases unmatched: 3. This CDR3 is 14 amino acids long.